Presented here are 28 T cell receptor beta chains from one specimen sequenced in a study of T-cell reconstitution after alpha-beta-depleted transplantation in children. Molecular barcoding with unique molecular identifiers was used for the TCRbeta library. TCRdb reanalysed the PCR reads using MiXCR and keeps one entry per CDR3 protein. The table includes 230,000 or so distinct CDR3 sequences, 12% detected once. The specimen was PBMCs from the stem cell graft donor, collected from the stem cell graft. These receptors were collected from a human donor who donated a stem cell graft to a child with acute lymphoblastic leukemia.

This clonotype appeared many times. The V gene is TRBV14, the J gene TRBJ2-6; tentatively, D is TRBD2 (5 bases). The CDR3 loop spans 15 amino acids. The V gene's germline CDR1 is SGHDN and CDR2 FVKESK. V was trimmed by 0 bases and J by 2 bases, leaving 5 bases between them. CDR3 sequence: CASSQDGTGANVLTF. The DNA for the CDR3 is TGTGCCAGCAGCCAAGACGGGACTGGGGCCAACGTCCTGACTTTC.

This clonotype was seen many times. This rearrangement joins TRBV24-1 to TRBJ2-7; D unresolved. This CDR3 has 12 amino acids. Germline loops: CDR1 KGHDR, CDR2 SFDVKD. The germline V and J ends were trimmed by 1 base and 3 bases, with 3 bases remaining between them. For the CDR3, the DNA is TGTGCCACCAGTGATTTCGGCTACGAGCAGTACTTC. Encoded protein: CATSDFGYEQYF.

This clonotype was picked up a small number of times. The chain is built from TRBV6-1 and TRBJ2-1, with 9 bases that match TRBD1. Per germline, CDR1 MNHNS and CDR2 SASEGT. V shed 10 bases and J 4 bases; nucleotides not matched to a gene: 8. CDR3 length: 14 residues. CDR3 protein: CATFRDRAYNEQFF. In nucleotides, the CDR3 is TGTGCCACCTTCCGGGACAGGGCGTACAATGAGCAGTTCTTC.

The sample holds many counts of this clonotype. The chain combines TRBV20-1 with TRBJ2-6; perhaps TRBD1 as D (5 bases). Per germline, CDR1 DFQATT and CDR2 SNEGSKA (reference sequence). The V end was cut by 0 bases, the J end by 0 bases, with 6 bases between. CDR3 length: 15 residues. CDR3 sequence (DNA): TGCAGTGCTAGAGATCAGGGCTCTGGGGCCAACGTCCTGACTTTC. Its protein is CSARDQGSGANVLTF.

This clonotype was counted at least ten times. This chain joins TRBV19 and TRBJ1-5; D is undetermined. With 3 bases removed from V and 4 bases from J, the gap between germline ends came to 13 bases. CDR3 length equals 15 residues. From germline, CDR1 is LNHDA and CDR2 SQIVND (reference sequence). The CDR3 DNA sequence: TGTGCCAGTAGTATGAGGCGACAAAAAAATCAGCCCCAGCATTTT. The encoded protein is CASSMRRQKNQPQHF. Full variable domain (outside the CDR3, taken from reference TRBV19 and TRBJ1-5): DGGITQSPKYLFRKEGQNVTLSCEQNLNHDAMYWYRQDPGQGLRLIYYSQIVNDFQKGDIAEGYSVSREKKESFPLTVTSAQKNPTAFYLCASSMRRQKNQPQHFGDGTRLSIL.

The chain recombines TRBV19 with TRBJ2-1, with D uncertain. The CDR3 spans 15 residues. V was shortened by 5 bases and J by 0 bases, with 11 bases between the two germline ends. Germline-derived CDR1 and CDR2 are LNHDA and SQIVND (reference sequence). Here the CDR3 reads CASSYDKSSYNEQFF. CDR3 bases: TGTGCCAGTAGTTATGACAAGAGCTCCTACAATGAGCAGTTCTTC.

This clonotype was seen at least ten times. The V call is TRBV6-5, the J call TRBJ1-1, with TRBD1 as a possible D gene (5 bases). This CDR3 is 13 amino acids long. Germline CDR1 is MNHEY and CDR2 is SVGAGI. Trimming removed 5 bases at V and 4 bases at J, with 11 bases between. The CDR3 coding sequence is TGTGCCAGCAGTCCCCTGGGGGGCACTGAAGCTTTCTTT. Protein: CASSPLGGTEAFF.

This clonotype has at least ten counts. This chain links TRBV6-1 with TRBJ1-1; possible D gene TRBD1, 6 bases. V was trimmed by 6 bases and J by 4 bases, leaving 15 bases between them. CDR1 is MNHNS, CDR2 SASEGT, per germline. This CDR3 region has 14 residues. DNA of the CDR3: TGTGCCAGCAGGTTGGGCAGGGGTGGCACTGAAGCTTTCTTT. Translated, it gives CASRLGRGGTEAFF.

This clonotype came up many times. The chain joins TRBV6-6 to TRBJ1-5; tentative D call: TRBD1 (5 bases). Germline loops: CDR1 MNHNY, CDR2 SVGAGI (reference sequence). V was shortened by 6 bases and J by 4 bases, with 10 bases between the two germline ends. The CDR3 has 13 amino acids. CDR3 amino acids: CASRTGGNQPQHF. In DNA form, the CDR3 reads TGTGCCAGCAGGACGGGGGGTAATCAGCCCCAGCATTTT.

This clonotype has a count of ten or more. The chain recombines TRBV12-3 or TRBV12-4 with TRBJ2-7; TRBD1 is a possible D gene (5 bases). The CDR3 totals 13 residues. The V end was cut by 8 bases, the J end by 4 bases, with 15 bases between. For the CDR3, the DNA is TGTGCCAGCGCGGCCAGGGCTTTATACGAGCAGTACTTC. Amino acids: CASAARALYEQYF.

This clonotype was detected many times. V gene TRBV28 combines with J gene TRBJ1-5, with no clear D. Between the trimmed V and J ends, which lost 3 bases and 0 bases, there was a span of 9 bases. The length of the CDR3 is 15 residues. Germline assignment: CDR1 MDHEN and CDR2 SYDVKM. The DNA of the CDR3 is TGTGCCAGCAGTTTCGTGCAGTTTAGCAATCAGCCCCAGCATTTT. Its protein product is CASSFVQFSNQPQHF. The full variable domain, in which reference TRBV28 and TRBJ1-5 provide the parts outside the CDR3, is DVKVTQSSRYLVKRTGEKVFLECVQDMDHENMFWYRQDPGLGLRLIYFSYDVKMKEKGDIPEGYSVSREKKERFSLILESASTNQTSMYLCASSFVQFSNQPQHFGDGTRLSIL.

This clonotype has at least ten counts. The chain joins TRBV24-1 to TRBJ2-1; D not resolved. The CDR3 runs to 14 residues. CDR1 and CDR2 from the germline V gene are KGHDR and SFDVKD. The V end lost 3 bases, the J end lost 2 bases, and 7 bases lay between the germline ends. The CDR3 nucleotides are TGTGCCACCAGTGATGATGGGCCCTACAATGAGCAGTTCTTC. Translating gives CATSDDGPYNEQFF.

V gene TRBV10-3 combines with J gene TRBJ1-1; D is ambiguous. The germline V and J ends were trimmed by 6 bases and 1 base, with 6 bases remaining between them. The germline V gene encodes CDR1 ENHRY and CDR2 SYGVKD. The CDR3 has 12 residues. This CDR3 reads CAIREGNTEAFF. The CDR3 coding sequence is TGTGCCATCAGAGAGGGGAACACTGAAGCTTTCTTT.

The sample holds many counts of this clonotype. This sequence joins TRBV5-1 and TRBJ1-1, with D hard to call. There are 14 residues in the CDR3. Germline CDR1 and CDR2: SGHRS and YFSETQ. With 0 bases removed from V and 1 base from J, the gap between germline ends came to 7 bases. This CDR3 reads CASSLEGANTEAFF. The CDR3 DNA follows: TGCGCCAGCAGCTTGGAGGGCGCGAACACTGAAGCTTTCTTT.

The table lists this clonotype with many counts. The rearrangement uses TRBV7-9 and TRBJ2-5; no clear D gene. This CDR3 comprises 12 residues. CDR1 is SEHNR and CDR2 is FQNEAQ in the germline V gene (reference sequence). The V end was cut by 8 bases, the J end by 1 base, with 8 bases between. The CDR3 DNA is TGTGCCAGCTCACGGACCCAAGAGACCCAGTACTTC. Translated, it gives CASSRTQETQYF.

The rearrangement joins TRBV6-2 or TRBV6-3 to TRBJ2-7; the D is unclear. The CDR3 contains 12 residues. Germline V gene lookup returns CDR1 MNHEY and CDR2 SVGEGT. V lost 6 bases and J lost 2, with 8 bases in between. CDR3 DNA: TGTGCCAGCAGGCTCCGGGCCTACGAGCAGTACTTC. This translates into CASRLRAYEQYF.

This clonotype was counted many times. This chain connects TRBV5-1 to TRBJ2-5; 8 positions match TRBD1. Germline CDR1 and CDR2: SGHRS and YFSETQ. The CDR3 totals 14 residues. After removal of 0 bases from V and 5 bases from J, the junction contained 3 bases not matched to a gene. CDR3 sequence: CASSLVTGDETQYF. The CDR3 DNA reads as TGCGCCAGCAGCTTGGTGACAGGGGATGAGACCCAGTACTTC.

The sample holds many counts of this clonotype. With a much larger clone just one base away, this may be a read error. The chain recombines TRBV20-1 with TRBJ2-3, with a possible D match to TRBD2 (5 bases). Germline assignment: CDR1 DFQATT and CDR2 SNEGSKA (reference sequence). The CDR3 is 13 residues long. In DNA form, the CDR3 reads TGCAGCGGAGGACGGGGAGCGTCAGATATGCAGTATTTT. It codes for CSGGRGASDMQYF.

The rearrangement uses TRBV5-4 and TRBJ1-2; the D gene is possibly TRBD1 (5 bases). Germline CDR1 reads SGHNT; CDR2 reads YYREEE (reference sequence). The CDR3 is 14 amino acids. Trimming stripped 0 bases from V and 3 bases from J, with 9 bases between. CDR3 region: CASSLAGTDYGYTF. The CDR3 nucleotides are TGTGCCAGCAGCTTGGCCGGGACGGACTATGGCTACACCTTC.

On this clonotype itself: This may be a read error: a much more frequent sequence differs by one nucleotide. The chain employs TRBV12-3 or TRBV12-4 and TRBJ2-1; 11 bases line up with TRBD1. The CDR3 totals 16 residues. Germline trimming cut 8 bases from V and 7 bases from J; bases unmatched to any gene: 13. The CDR3 loop is CASGQPGTGGRNEQFF. DNA for the CDR3: TGTGCCAGCGGTCAACCCGGGACAGGGGGGAGAAATGAGCAGTTCTTC.

In its sample, this clonotype was seen a few times. This chain links TRBV4-2 with TRBJ2-1; D gene ambiguous. Per the germline V gene, CDR1 is LGHNA and CDR2 is YNFKEQ. CDR3 size: 17 residues. V shed 0 bases and J shed 10 bases, with 22 bases lying between them. The CDR3 DNA reads as TGTGCCAGCAGCCAAGATCCCGGAGTTGCCGTAATGAAGGAGCAGTTCTTC. This translates into CASSQDPGVAVMKEQFF.

This clonotype occurred many times. The chain uses TRBV20-1 and TRBJ2-1; a weak D match, TRBD2 (5 bases). Trimming shortened V by 3 bases and J by 8 bases, and 14 bases separated the two germline ends. The CDR3 is made up of 13 amino acids. Germline assignment: CDR1 DFQATT and CDR2 SNEGSKA (reference sequence). CDR3 protein: CSASWENTYEQFF. As DNA, the CDR3 is TGCAGTGCTAGTTGGGAGAATACCTATGAGCAGTTCTTC.

This clonotype was found many times. V and J are TRBV27 and TRBJ2-1, with 11 bases that match TRBD2. Germline lookup yields CDR1 MNHEY and CDR2 SMNVEV (reference sequence). Trimming removed 3 bases from V and 2 bases from J; junction bases left unmatched: 12. The length of the CDR3 is 19 residues. The CDR3 DNA follows: TGTGCCAGCAGTTTCCCTACTTTTTCTAGCGGGAGGACCTACAATGAGCAGTTCTTC. This translates into CASSFPTFSSGRTYNEQFF.

This clonotype was counted ten times or more. The CDR3 region is CASSPGQPNTEAFF. As DNA, the CDR3 is TGCGCCAGCAGCCCGGGACAGCCGAACACTGAAGCTTTCTTT. The rearrangement joins TRBV5-1 to TRBJ1-1; 7 positions agree with TRBD1. Losses at the gene ends were 4 bases for V and 1 base for J; bases not matched to a gene: 4. The CDR3 is 14 amino acids. Germline loops: CDR1 SGHRS, CDR2 YFSETQ.

This clonotype was counted at least ten times. The chain has TRBV24-1 and TRBJ2-3, with TRBD2 matching over 13 bases. CDR3 length: 19 residues. Per germline, CDR1 KGHDR and CDR2 SFDVKD. With V trimmed by 8 bases and J by 0 bases, 13 bases remained unmatched. CDR3 residues: CATTEKGLAGLDSTDTQYF. For the CDR3, the DNA is TGTGCCACCACTGAAAAGGGACTAGCGGGACTCGATAGCACAGATACGCAGTATTTT.

The sample holds many counts of this clonotype. V gene TRBV5-1 combines with J gene TRBJ2-1; 7 nucleotides agree with TRBD2. This CDR3 region has 17 residues. J gave up 3 bases and V 0 bases, and 9 bases lay outside the gene matches. Germline-derived CDR1 and CDR2 are SGHRS and YFSETQ. The CDR3 loop is CASSLAIGLADYNEQFF. CDR3 DNA sequence: TGCGCCAGCAGCTTGGCCATCGGGCTAGCGGACTACAATGAGCAGTTCTTC.

This clonotype was detected many times. The genes are TRBV28 and TRBJ2-1, with no clear D. Trimming cost V 5 bases and J 7 bases, with 9 bases left between them. The V gene's germline CDR1 is MDHEN and CDR2 SYDVKM. The length of the CDR3 is 12 residues. CDR3 sequence: CASSPTRNEQFF. CDR3 coding DNA: TGTGCCAGCAGTCCAACTCGTAATGAGCAGTTCTTC.

This clonotype was seen ten or more times. V gene TRBV5-6 combines with J gene TRBJ2-3, with TRBD2 identical over 11 bases. Trimming cost V 4 bases and J 3 bases; bases outside gene matches: 4. The germline CDR1 and CDR2 sequences are SGHDT and YYEEEE. The CDR3 is made up of 15 amino acids. Written as DNA, the CDR3 is TGTGCCAGCAGCCCACTAGCGGGAGTGACAGATACGCAGTATTTT. Translation: CASSPLAGVTDTQYF.